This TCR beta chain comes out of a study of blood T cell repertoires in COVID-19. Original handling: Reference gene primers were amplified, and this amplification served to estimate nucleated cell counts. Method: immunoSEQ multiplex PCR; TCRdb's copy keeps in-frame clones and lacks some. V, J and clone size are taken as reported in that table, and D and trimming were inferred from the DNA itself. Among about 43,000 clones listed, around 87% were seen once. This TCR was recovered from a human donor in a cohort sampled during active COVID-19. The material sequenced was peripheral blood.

CDR3 nucleotide sequence: TGCGCCAGCAGCCCATCAGGCACCCAAGAAAAACTGTTTTTT. It encodes CASSPSGTQEKLFF. This sequence joins TRBV5-1 and TRBJ1-4; the D is unclear. Germline values: CDR1 SGHRS, CDR2 YFSETQ. V lost 4 bases, J lost 8 bases, and 15 bases lay in between. The CDR3 length is 14 residues.